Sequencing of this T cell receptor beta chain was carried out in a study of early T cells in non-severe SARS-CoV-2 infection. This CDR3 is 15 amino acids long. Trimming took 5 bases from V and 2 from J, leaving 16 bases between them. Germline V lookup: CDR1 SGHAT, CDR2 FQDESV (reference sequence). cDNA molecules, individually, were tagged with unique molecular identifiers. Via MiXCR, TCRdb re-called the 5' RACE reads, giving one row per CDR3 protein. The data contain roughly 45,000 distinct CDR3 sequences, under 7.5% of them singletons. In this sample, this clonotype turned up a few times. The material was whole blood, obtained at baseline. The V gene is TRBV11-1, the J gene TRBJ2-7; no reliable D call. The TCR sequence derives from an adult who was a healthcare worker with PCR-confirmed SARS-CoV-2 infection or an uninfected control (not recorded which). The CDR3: CASSLVYDKAYEQYF. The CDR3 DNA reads TGTGCCAGCAGCCTTGTTTACGATAAAGCCTACGAGCAGTACTTC.